The clone carrying this TCR beta chain was seen a single time. The data are from a study of cytomegalovirus exposure and HLA in healthy donors. Between the trimmed V and J ends, which lost 5 bases and 4 bases, there was a span of 18 bases. CDR1 is MNHEY and CDR2 is SMNVEV in the germline V gene (reference sequence). This CDR3 is built from 16 residues. It was with 60 Vbeta and 13 Jbeta primers that the PCR ran. Method: immunoSEQ multiplex PCR; TCRdb's copy keeps in-frame clones and lacks some. The sample holds 100,000 to 150,000 clones, approximately 80% seen once. The sequenced sample consisted of PBMCs. This sequence originates from a woman in her forties in good health and CMV-seronegative. This chain links TRBV27 with TRBJ1-3; the D is unclear. In DNA, the CDR3 is TGTGCCAGCAGTATCTCTGACACAAGGCCGGGAAACACCATATATTTT. Its protein product is CASSISDTRPGNTIYF.